This T cell receptor beta chain was obtained from a study of cytomegalovirus exposure and HLA in healthy donors. Study-wide results and caveats: Cytomegalovirus-associated status was assigned to 150 to 200 TCR beta chains. HLA restriction was apparent for most CMV-associated TCR beta chains in a later analysis.

This clone was seen once. Its antigen is as yet unknown. This CDR3 region has 14 residues. Germline V gives CDR1 MGHDK, CDR2 SYGVNS. With 5 bases removed from V and 0 bases from J, the gap between germline ends came to 10 bases. A multiplex PCR was run with 60 Vbeta primers and 13 Jbeta primers. The table came from immunoSEQ multiplex PCR; TCRdb's copy has only in-frame clones and leaves some out. The sample records about 18,000 clones, more than 60% being singletons. The sample consisted of PBMCs. The chain carries TRBV25-1 and TRBJ1-2, with TRBD1 as a possible D gene (6 bases). This receptor was obtained from a young man in good health and CMV-seronegative. CDR3 residues: CASSLGAPNYGYTF. The CDR3 DNA sequence: TGTGCCAGCAGTCTGGGGGCACCTAACTATGGCTACACCTTC.